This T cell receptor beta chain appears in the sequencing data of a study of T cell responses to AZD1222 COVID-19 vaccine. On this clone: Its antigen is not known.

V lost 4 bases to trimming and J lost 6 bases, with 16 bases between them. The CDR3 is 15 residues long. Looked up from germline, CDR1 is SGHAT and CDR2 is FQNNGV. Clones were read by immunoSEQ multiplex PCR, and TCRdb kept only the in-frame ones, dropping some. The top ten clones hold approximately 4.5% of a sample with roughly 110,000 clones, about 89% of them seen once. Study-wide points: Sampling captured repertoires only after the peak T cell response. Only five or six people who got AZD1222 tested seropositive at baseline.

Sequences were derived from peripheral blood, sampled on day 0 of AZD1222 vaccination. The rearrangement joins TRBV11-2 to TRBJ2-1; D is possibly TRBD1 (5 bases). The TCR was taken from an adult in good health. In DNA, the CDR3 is TGTGCCAGCAGCTCACGCACGAGCACAGGCAATGAGCAGTTCTTC. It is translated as CASSSRTSTGNEQFF.